This T cell receptor (beta chain) was captured in a study of radiotherapy plus CTLA-4 blockade in lung cancer. General observations from the study: Among reported predictors of response, early blood T cell clone dynamics with interferon-beta performed best. After radiotherapy and ipilimumab, tumor-derived clones expanded in peripheral blood.

Chemo-refractory metastatic non-small-cell lung cancer patients underwent focal radiation alongside CTLA-4 blockade with ipilimumab. Remarks on this clone: The antigen is unknown.

Repertoires were generated with immunoSEQ multiplex PCR, while TCRdb's copy carries only in-frame clones and drops some. The data hold approximately 100,000 clones, with 75% to 90% observed a single time. The ends lost 4 bases at V and 8 bases at J; junction bases unmatched: 8. The CDR3 totals 14 residues. The germline gives CDR1 MDHEN, CDR2 SYDVKM. This TCR came from a human donor with non-small cell lung cancer who had a partial response to radiotherapy plus ipilimumab. This material consisted of peripheral blood, taken from a patient treated with radiotherapy plus ipilimumab. This chain uses TRBV28 with TRBJ2-1, with 7 bases identical to TRBD2. DNA for the CDR3: TGTGCCAGCAGTTCCCGCGGGAGAGGCGATGAGCAGTTCTTC. This sequence encodes CASSSRGRGDEQFF. Full variable domain (remainder filled in from reference TRBV28 and TRBJ2-1): DVKVTQSSRYLVKRTGEKVFLECVQDMDHENMFWYRQDPGLGLRLIYFSYDVKMKEKGDIPEGYSVSREKKERFSLILESASTNQTSMYLCASSSRGRGDEQFFGPGTRLTVL.